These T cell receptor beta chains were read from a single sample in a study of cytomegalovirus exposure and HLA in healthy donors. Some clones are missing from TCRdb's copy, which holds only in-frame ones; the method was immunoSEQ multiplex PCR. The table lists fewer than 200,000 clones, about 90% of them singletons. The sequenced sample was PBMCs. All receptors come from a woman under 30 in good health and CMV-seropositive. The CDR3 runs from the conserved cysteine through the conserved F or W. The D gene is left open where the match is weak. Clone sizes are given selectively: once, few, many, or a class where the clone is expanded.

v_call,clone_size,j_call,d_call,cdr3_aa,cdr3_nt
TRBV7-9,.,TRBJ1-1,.,CASSLDGGNTEAFF,TGTGCCAGCAGCTTAGACGGGGGGAACACTGAAGCTTTCTTT
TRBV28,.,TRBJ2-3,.,CASSYRPDTQYF,TGTGCCAGCAGCTACCGTCCAGATACGCAGTATTTT
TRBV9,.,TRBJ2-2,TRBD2,CASSPWSGRVNTGELFF,TGTGCCAGCAGCCCTTGGTCCGGGAGGGTAAACACCGGGGAGCTGTTTTTT
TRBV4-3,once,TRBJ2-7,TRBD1,CASSPDRGSYEQYF,TGCGCCAGCAGTCCAGACAGGGGCTCCTACGAGCAGTACTTC
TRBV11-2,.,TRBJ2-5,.,CASSPRGGVLNQETQYF,TGTGCCAGCAGCCCGCGGGGAGGCGTCCTAAATCAAGAGACCCAGTACTTC
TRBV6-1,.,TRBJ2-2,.,CASSELGTGELFF,TGTGCCAGCAGTGAACTCGGCACCGGGGAGCTGTTTTTT
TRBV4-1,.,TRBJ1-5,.,CASSQGVRNQPQHF,TGCGCCAGCAGCCAAGGAGTTCGGAATCAGCCCCAGCATTTT
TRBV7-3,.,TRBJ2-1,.,CASSLEASDNEQFF,TGTGCCAGCAGCTTAGAGGCTAGCGACAATGAGCAGTTCTTC
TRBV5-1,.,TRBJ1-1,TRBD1,CASSGTGRNGEAFF,TGCGCCAGCAGCGGGACAGGGAGAAATGGTGAAGCTTTCTTT
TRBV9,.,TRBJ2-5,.,CASSETSQETQYF,TGTGCCAGCAGCGAAACTAGCCAAGAGACCCAGTACTTC
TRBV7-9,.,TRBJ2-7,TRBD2,CASSLGTSVGEQYF,TGTGCCAGCAGCTTAGGGACTAGCGTAGGCGAGCAGTACTTC
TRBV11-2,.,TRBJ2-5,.,CASSLGSSWTQYF,TGTGCCAGCAGCTTAGGCTCTAGCTGGACCCAGTACTTC
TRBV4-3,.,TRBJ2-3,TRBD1,CASSHQTGGYGTDTQYF,TGCGCCAGCAGCCATCAAACAGGGGGGTACGGTACAGATACGCAGTATTTT
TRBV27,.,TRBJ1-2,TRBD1,CASRQDRDYGYTF,TGTGCCAGCAGGCAAGACAGGGACTATGGCTACACCTTC
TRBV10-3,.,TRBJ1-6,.,CAISSLRTSSDSPLHF,TGTGCCATCAGTTCCCTTCGGACAAGTTCGGATTCACCCCTCCACTTT
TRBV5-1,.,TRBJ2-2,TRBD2,CASSPGTSGTGELFF,TGCGCCAGCAGCCCAGGGACTAGCGGAACCGGGGAGCTGTTTTTT
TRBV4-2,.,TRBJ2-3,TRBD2,CASSQGTSGSTDTQYF,TGTGCCAGCAGCCAAGGGACTAGCGGGAGCACAGATACGCAGTATTTT
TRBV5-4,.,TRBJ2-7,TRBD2,CASSPSGGGGTYEQYF,TGTGCCAGCAGCCCGAGCGGGGGGGGCGGAACGTACGAGCAGTACTTC
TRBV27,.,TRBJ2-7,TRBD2,CASSPGTSGSGDPYEQYF,TGTGCCAGCAGTCCCGGGACTAGCGGGAGCGGGGACCCCTACGAGCAGTACTTC
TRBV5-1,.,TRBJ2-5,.,CASSFLSGQETQYF,TGCGCCAGCAGCTTCCTTAGCGGACAAGAGACCCAGTACTTC
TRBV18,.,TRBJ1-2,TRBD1,CASSPDRGNGYTF,TGTGCCAGCTCACCAGACAGGGGGAATGGCTACACCTTC
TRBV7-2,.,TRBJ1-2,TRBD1,CASSANRGGGYGYTF,TGTGCCAGCAGTGCCAACAGGGGTGGCGGCTATGGCTACACCTTC
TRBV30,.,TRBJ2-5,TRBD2,CGAGLAGTQYF,TGTGGGGCGGGACTAGCCGGGACCCAGTACTTC
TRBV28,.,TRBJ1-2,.,CASSLPLRRSFRDHYGYTF,TGTGCCAGCAGTTTACCCCTCCGGCGAAGCTTCCGGGATCACTATGGCTACACCTTC
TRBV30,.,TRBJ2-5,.,CAWSDGEETQYF,TGTGCCTGGAGTGACGGTGAAGAGACCCAGTACTTC
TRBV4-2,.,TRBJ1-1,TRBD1,CASSQDRGRVNTEAFF,TGTGCCAGCAGCCAAGACAGGGGGCGGGTGAACACTGAAGCTTTCTTT
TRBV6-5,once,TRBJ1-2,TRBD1,CASSYSGTGRGYTF,TGTGCCAGCAGTTACTCAGGGACAGGGCGTGGCTACACCTTC